This TCR beta chain was captured by sequencing in a study of cytomegalovirus exposure and HLA in healthy donors (dated by TCRdb to between 2016 and 2019). The study in broad terms: The 666 repertoires of the first cohort and the 95 to 150 validation repertoires were produced on the same platform, according to a later analysis. To predict cytomegalovirus infection status, the study brought together high-throughput TCR immunosequencing, statistical association of individual TCRs with disease status, and machine learning. The study aimed to test whether cataloging public T cell receptors could reveal signatures of past pathogen exposure. In addition to the first cohort of 650 to 800 subjects, a separate validation cohort of approximately 130 different subjects was used. Paper-wide results and their limitations: Cytomegalovirus status was reported to be diagnosed by the classifier with high specificity and sensitivity in both the original and validation cohorts. In vitro tests confirmed that a few of the cytomegalovirus-associated TCR beta chains recognize cytomegalovirus antigens. In the study, approximately 150 TCR beta chains were listed as associated with cytomegalovirus. A later analysis had no HLA typing for the validation cohort, so co-occurrence there was scored across all 110 or so repertoires. The authors suggested that the approach could potentially be generalized to other disease states and immunological phenotypes. A later analysis found that TCRs clustered in the first cohort also tended to co-occur in the approximately 120 validation repertoires, with 90% to 95% of cluster scores above 0. Most TCR sequences were seen in very few donors, while some public TCRs were found in many individuals.

The library came from the immunoSEQ multiplex PCR assay. In the authors' own workflow: To diagnose cytomegalovirus status from the catalog of TCR beta chain sequences, a statistical classification framework was built. TCRdb took this table from immuneACCESS and kept in-frame rearrangements with V and J called. Such tables lack part of the clones; where checked against another copy, unresolved V genes explain under half of the gap, and the rest is unexplained. V, J and clone size are taken as reported in that table, and D and trimming were inferred from the DNA itself. For this sample there are tens of thousands of clones; approximately 94% appear just once. Of the sample, approximately 1.5% falls within the top ten clones. The donors were included in the validation cohort of some 110 subjects, a group kept apart from the roughly 700-subject first cohort. Spanning cysteine to phenylalanine, the CDR3 consists of 19 amino acids. The DNA shown is the 57-base CDR3, in frame from base 1. V lost 2 bases and J lost 2 bases, and the count of bases not matched to a germline gene is 17. As encoded in the germline V gene, CDR1 is SGDLS while CDR2 is YYNGEE.

In regard to this clone: Its antigen remains undetermined. Base quality data are lacking; no much larger clone is found one base away.

Material: PBMCs. In this chain, TRBV9 is recombined with TRBJ2-5; 8 junctional bases match TRBD2. This receptor was obtained from a man aged 18 to 30 in good health and CMV-seropositive. CDR3 region: CASSVLIGNSGSEQETQYF. The nucleotide sequence is TGTGCCAGCAGCGTCCTGATCGGGAACAGCGGGAGTGAACAAGAGACCCAGTACTTC. With the portions outside the CDR3 filled from the reference TRBV9 and TRBJ2-5 genes, the complete variable region becomes DSGVTQTPKHLITATGQRVTLRCSPRSGDLSVYWYQQSLDQGLQFLIQYYNGEERAKGNILERFSAQQFPDLHSELNLSSLELGDSALYFCASSVLIGNSGSEQETQYFGPGTRLLVL.